This T cell receptor beta chain was retrieved from a study of OX40 agonist ivuxolimab in advanced cancers. Autoimmune disease history or systemic immunosuppression was exclusionary. Peripheral blood came from all dose cohorts at three timepoints. V was cut by 3 bases and J by 8 bases, with 16 bases left in between. The CDR3 loop spans 15 amino acids. Germline V gives CDR1 LGHNA, CDR2 YSLEER. The method was immunoSEQ multiplex PCR; TCRdb's version includes in-frame clones alone and lacks a portion of them. In the table there are 70,000 or so clones, roughly 82% of which are singletons. Sequencing was performed on CD4+ or CD8+ T cells sorted from blood, taken in a trial of the OX40 agonist ivuxolimab. The clonotype originates from an adult with an advanced solid tumor such as melanoma, head and neck, liver or kidney cancer. This chain joins TRBV4-3 and TRBJ1-4; the D gene is possibly TRBD1 (5 bases). The CDR3 loop is CASSHSSGGREKLFF. DNA of the CDR3: TGCGCCAGCAGCCACTCCTCTGGGGGTCGGGAAAAACTGTTTTTT.